The table lists the clone carrying this T cell receptor beta chain with many counts. Its antigen is as yet unknown. The data were taken from a study of molecular identifiers for immune sequencing clone quantification. General observations from the study: Clones of above 20 RNA copies carried over 97% of effector molecules; in naive cells they carried under 1%. Sharing of a barcode by identical TCR molecules could cause highly expanded clone sizes to be underestimated.

Previously described methods with listed TCR primers produced the bulk TCR libraries. TCRdb redid the calling of the PCR reads with MiXCR, one entry per CDR3 protein. The profile shows 75,000 to 100,000 distinct CDR3 sequences, 19% of them singletons. J was trimmed by 2 bases and V by 6 bases; bases with no gene match: 7. This CDR3 contains 14 residues. The V gene's germline CDR1 is LNHDA and CDR2 SQIVND (reference sequence). The sequenced sample consisted of naive CD8+ T cells from blood, with Jurkat cell RNA spiked in. Subset indicated: FACS-sorted CD8+CD4-CCR7+CD45RA+ naive T cells. The receptor was isolated from a human donor in good health. Some libraries in this study had Jurkat cell RNA spiked in. V gene TRBV19 combines with J gene TRBJ2-7, with 7 positions matching TRBD1. The DNA of the CDR3 is TGTGCCAGTAGGCCCTGGACAGGAGCCTACGAGCAGTACTTC. Translation: CASRPWTGAYEQYF.